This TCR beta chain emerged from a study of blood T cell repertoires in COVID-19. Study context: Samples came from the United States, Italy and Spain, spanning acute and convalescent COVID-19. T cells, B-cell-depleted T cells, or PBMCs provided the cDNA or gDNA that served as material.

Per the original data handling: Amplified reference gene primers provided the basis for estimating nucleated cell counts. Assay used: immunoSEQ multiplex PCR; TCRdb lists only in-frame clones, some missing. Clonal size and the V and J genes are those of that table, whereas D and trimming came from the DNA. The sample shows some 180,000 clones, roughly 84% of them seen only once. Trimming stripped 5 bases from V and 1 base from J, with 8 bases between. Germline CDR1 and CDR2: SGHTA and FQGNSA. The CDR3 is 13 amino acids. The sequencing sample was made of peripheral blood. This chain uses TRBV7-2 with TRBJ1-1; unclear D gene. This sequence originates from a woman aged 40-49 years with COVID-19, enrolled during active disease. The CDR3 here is CASSTLANTEAFF. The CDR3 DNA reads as TGTGCCAGCAGCACCCTAGCGAACACTGAAGCTTTCTTT.